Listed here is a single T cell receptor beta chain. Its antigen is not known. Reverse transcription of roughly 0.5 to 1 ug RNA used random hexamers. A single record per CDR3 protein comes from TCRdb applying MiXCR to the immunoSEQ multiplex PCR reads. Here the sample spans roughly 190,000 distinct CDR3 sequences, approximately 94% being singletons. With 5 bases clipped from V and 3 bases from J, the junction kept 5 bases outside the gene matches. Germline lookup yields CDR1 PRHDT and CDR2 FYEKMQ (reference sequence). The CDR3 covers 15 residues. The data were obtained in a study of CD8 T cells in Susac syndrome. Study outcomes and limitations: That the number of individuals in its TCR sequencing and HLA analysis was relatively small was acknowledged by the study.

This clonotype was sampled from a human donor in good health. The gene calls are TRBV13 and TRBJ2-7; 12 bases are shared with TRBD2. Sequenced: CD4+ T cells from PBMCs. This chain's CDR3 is CASSRWTSGVYEQYF. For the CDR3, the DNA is TGTGCCAGCAGCCGATGGACTAGCGGGGTCTACGAGCAGTACTTC.